These 28 T cell receptor beta chains were all obtained from the same sample, sequenced in a study of cytomegalovirus exposure and HLA in healthy donors. 13 Jbeta primers and 60 Vbeta primers were used for the PCR. Method: immunoSEQ multiplex PCR; TCRdb's copy keeps in-frame clones and lacks some. This sample has 65,000 to 90,000 clones, with about 78% found just once. Sequenced: PBMCs. All receptors come from a middle-aged woman in good health and CMV-seropositive.

The chain employs TRBV9 and TRBJ1-4, with TRBD1 matching 7 bases. J lost 7 bases, V lost 2 bases, and 8 bases had no gene match. The CDR3 loop spans 15 amino acids. Germline CDR1 reads SGDLS; CDR2 reads YYNGEE. CDR3 sequence reads: CASSVSSRGSEKLFF. DNA for the CDR3: TGTGCCAGCAGCGTCAGTAGCAGGGGGTCTGAAAAACTGTTTTTT. Using reference TRBV9 and TRBJ1-4 for the parts outside the CDR3, the full variable domain is DSGVTQTPKHLITATGQRVTLRCSPRSGDLSVYWYQQSLDQGLQFLIQYYNGEERAKGNILERFSAQQFPDLHSELNLSSLELGDSALYFCASSVSSRGSEKLFFGSGTQLSVL.

The J gene is TRBJ2-3, the V gene TRBV9, with 9 positions matching TRBD2. The CDR3 totals 16 residues. The V segment lost 1 base and the J segment 2 bases; nucleotides outside the gene matches: 5. CDR1 is SGDLS, CDR2 YYNGEE, per germline. CDR3 coding DNA: TGTGCCAGCAGCGTAATAAGCGGGGGGCCCACAGATACGCAGTATTTT. Its protein is CASSVISGGPTDTQYF.

The chain combines TRBV7-2 with TRBJ2-7; D uncertain. Looked up from germline, CDR1 is SGHTA and CDR2 is FQGNSA. The CDR3 consists of 14 residues. The ends were cut back, 2 bases at V and 2 bases at J, with 10 bases in the middle. The CDR3 coding sequence is TGTGCCAGCAGCTTACCACGGGTACCCTACGAGCAGTACTTC. It is translated as CASSLPRVPYEQYF.

This chain connects TRBV19 to TRBJ1-3, with TRBD1 matching over 7 bases. CDR3 size: 16 residues. Looked up from germline, CDR1 is LNHDA and CDR2 is SQIVND (reference sequence). J lost 4 bases, V lost 2 bases, and 8 bases had no gene match. CDR3 sequence reads: CASSIPPTGSGNTIYF. In DNA, the CDR3 is TGTGCCAGTAGTATACCCCCGACAGGGAGCGGAAACACCATATATTTT.

This clone came up once. The chain has TRBV27 and TRBJ1-2; weak D call: TRBD1 (5 bases). The CDR3 length is 16 residues. CDR1 MNHEY and CDR2 SMNVEV come from the germline V gene (reference sequence). Trimming took off 0 bases at V and 4 bases at J, with 15 bases between the two ends. CDR3 sequence (DNA): TGTGCCAGCAGTTTATCGTCCGCCTCCGGGGGCTATGGCTACACCTTC. It is translated as CASSLSSASGGYGYTF.

This chain joins TRBV5-6 and TRBJ1-6; D uncertain. CDR3 size: 15 residues. Trimming removed 0 bases from V and 0 bases from J, with 4 bases in between. Per germline, CDR1 SGHDT and CDR2 YYEEEE. The CDR3 is CASSLVSSYNSPLHF. DNA of the CDR3: TGTGCCAGCAGCTTGGTCAGCTCCTATAATTCACCCCTCCACTTT.

The V call is TRBV6-1, the J call TRBJ1-5; the D gene is possibly TRBD1 (5 bases). V lost 3 bases, J lost 7 bases, and 13 bases lay in between. The CDR3 sequence is 14 residues long. Germline V gene data show CDR1 as MNHNS and CDR2 as SASEGT. The CDR3 region is CASSEQGRGQPQHF. For the CDR3, the DNA is TGTGCCAGCAGTGAGCAGGGAAGGGGACAGCCCCAGCATTTT.

This chain uses TRBV5-6 with TRBJ2-1; D perhaps matches TRBD1 (5 bases). Trimming cost V 3 bases and J 9 bases, with 16 bases left between them. CDR1 is SGHDT, CDR2 YYEEEE, per germline. The CDR3 runs 14 residues. As DNA, the CDR3 is TGTGCCAGCAGCTCCGAACTCCAGGGCGGTGAGCAGTTCTTC. Encoded protein: CASSSELQGGEQFF.

The rearrangement uses TRBV28 and TRBJ1-4; 9 nucleotides align to TRBD1. Germline V gene lookup returns CDR1 MDHEN and CDR2 SYDVKM. CDR3 length equals 14 residues. With V trimmed by 8 bases and J by 6 bases, 7 bases remained unmatched. The CDR3 spells CASVPGQGYEKLFF. In DNA, the CDR3 is TGTGCCAGCGTCCCTGGACAGGGGTATGAAAAACTGTTTTTT.

This clone showed up just a few times. V usage is TRBV2 and J usage is TRBJ2-5, with D perhaps matching TRBD2 (5 bases). Germline lookup yields CDR1 SNHLY and CDR2 FYNNEI. Trimming removed 2 bases from V and 5 bases from J, with 6 bases in between. CDR3 length equals 12 residues. In nucleotides, the CDR3 is TGTGCCAGCAGTGAACGCGGGGAGACCCAGTACTTC. The encoded protein is CASSERGETQYF.

The gene calls are TRBV5-6 and TRBJ1-2, with 7 bases matching TRBD1. The trim removed 3 bases at V and 8 bases at J, leaving 7 bases unmatched. CDR1 and CDR2 (germline): SGHDT, YYEEEE. This CDR3 is 13 amino acids long. CDR3 in DNA: TGTGCCAGCAGCTCGGACAGGCCATGGGGCTACACCTTC. Its protein product is CASSSDRPWGYTF.

This clone was found a few times. The gene calls are TRBV5-4 and TRBJ2-5, with D tentatively TRBD1 (5 bases). This CDR3 region has 12 residues. Germline V gene sequence: CDR1 SGHNT, CDR2 YYREEE (reference sequence). Trimming took off 4 bases at V and 5 bases at J, with 9 bases between the two ends. As DNA, the CDR3 is TGTGCCAGCAGCGGGGCGGAGGAGACCCAGTACTTC. Protein product: CASSGAEETQYF.

The chain is built from TRBV10-3 and TRBJ2-7, with 10 nucleotides matching TRBD2. The CDR3 has 18 residues. Trimming took 2 bases from V and 0 from J; bases not matched to a gene: 10. Germline V gene lookup returns CDR1 ENHRY and CDR2 SYGVKD. As DNA, the CDR3 is TGTGCCATCAGTGAGGGTTCTAGCGGGGGCCCAAGCTCCTACGAGCAGTACTTC. It is translated as CAISEGSSGGPSSYEQYF.

V is TRBV30 and J is TRBJ2-3; the match to TRBD2 covers 8 bases. With V trimmed by 7 bases and J by 2 bases, 8 bases remained unmatched. The CDR3 is 14 residues long. Germline CDR1 and CDR2: GTSNPN and SVGIG (reference sequence). CDR3: CASLPRGATDTQYF. The CDR3 DNA reads TGTGCCTCTCTACCGCGGGGGGCCACAGATACGCAGTATTTT.

This chain uses TRBV19 with TRBJ1-5; D is uncertain. V shed 5 bases and J shed 7 bases, with 12 bases lying between them. This CDR3 spans 13 amino acids. CDR1 is LNHDA, CDR2 SQIVND, per germline (reference sequence). CDR3 region: CASSGGRGQPQHF. DNA of the CDR3: TGTGCCAGTAGTGGAGGTCGCGGGCAGCCCCAGCATTTT.

This clone was observed a few times. This chain uses TRBV5-1 with TRBJ1-1; D is unresolved. The CDR3 spans 14 residues. Germline CDR1 is SGHRS and CDR2 is YFSETQ. The V end was cut by 4 bases, the J end by 3 bases, with 13 bases between. The CDR3: CASSPLDGDTEAFF. The CDR3 DNA is TGCGCCAGCAGCCCATTAGACGGGGACACTGAAGCTTTCTTT.

This clone was seen only once. As DNA, the CDR3 is TGTGCCAGCAGTTTATCGAGAGATCCGGGGTCCTACGAGCAGTACTTC. Its translation: CASSLSRDPGSYEQYF. The chain joins TRBV27 to TRBJ2-7; perhaps TRBD2 as D (5 bases). Germline V lookup: CDR1 MNHEY, CDR2 SMNVEV (reference sequence). This CDR3 contains 16 residues. V shed 0 bases and J shed 1 base, with 13 bases lying between them.

The DNA for the CDR3 is TGTGCCAGCAGCTTGGGAATGGGCTCGGACAGGGGTGGAGGCTACACCTTC. Translating gives CASSLGMGSDRGGGYTF. The chain is built from TRBV7-2 and TRBJ1-2, with 9 bases matching TRBD1. V gave up 3 bases and J gave up 8 bases; unmatched junction bases: 16. The CDR3 is made up of 17 amino acids. CDR1 and CDR2 from the germline V gene are SGHTA and FQGNSA.

CDR3 amino acids: CASSHINRAGELFF. CDR3 nucleotides: TGTGCCAGCAGCCATATTAACCGGGCCGGGGAGCTGTTTTTT. The rearrangement uses TRBV14 and TRBJ2-2, with D hard to call. CDR3 size: 14 residues. Germline values: CDR1 SGHDN, CDR2 FVKESK. V gave up 3 bases and J gave up 6 bases, with 11 bases separating them.

V and J are TRBV7-2 and TRBJ2-2; TRBD2 is a possible D gene (6 bases). This CDR3 region has 14 residues. V was trimmed by 5 bases and J by 4 bases, leaving 11 bases between them. Germline V gene sequence: CDR1 SGHTA, CDR2 FQGNSA. The CDR3 spells CASSLLASTGELFF. CDR3 DNA: TGTGCCAGCAGCCTTCTAGCGAGCACCGGGGAGCTGTTTTTT.

This clone was picked up a small number of times. The chain couples TRBV2 to TRBJ1-2; 9 bases align to TRBD1. The CDR3 has 15 residues. Germline-derived CDR1 and CDR2 are SNHLY and FYNNEI. The V segment lost 6 bases and the J segment 4 bases; nucleotides outside the gene matches: 9. As DNA, the CDR3 is TGTGCCAGCAGAAGCACAGGGGGCGCTGGCTATGGCTACACCTTC. Translating gives CASRSTGGAGYGYTF.

The chain recombines TRBV4-2 with TRBJ2-5; D not resolved. Trimming pared 0 bases from V and 4 bases from J, leaving 6 bases between. The CDR3 is 13 residues long. The V gene's germline CDR1 is LGHNA and CDR2 YNFKEQ. This chain's CDR3 is CASSQDPGETQYF. Here the CDR3 DNA reads TGTGCCAGCAGCCAAGATCCGGGAGAGACCCAGTACTTC.

Only one count was recorded for this clone. J is TRBJ1-2 and V is TRBV27; 9 bases agree with TRBD1. V shed 6 bases, J shed 3 bases, and the junction held 11 bases outside the gene matches. Per germline, CDR1 MNHEY and CDR2 SMNVEV (reference sequence). CDR3 length: 16 amino acids. This CDR3 reads CASSLTGGAGDYGYTF. Here the CDR3 DNA reads TGTGCCAGCAGCTTAACAGGGGGCGCGGGAGACTATGGCTACACCTTC.

The gene calls are TRBV6-1 and TRBJ1-5; 7 bases fit TRBD1. The junction had 6 bases not matched to a gene; V was cut back by 7 bases and J by 0 bases. Germline V gene data show CDR1 as MNHNS and CDR2 as SASEGT. CDR3 size: 15 residues. In nucleotides, the CDR3 is TGTGCCAGCACCAGACAGGGAGATAGCAATCAGCCCCAGCATTTT. This codes for CASTRQGDSNQPQHF.

The rearrangement joins TRBV28 to TRBJ1-5; 8 bases map to TRBD1. Germline CDR1 and CDR2: MDHEN and SYDVKM. This CDR3 spans 16 amino acids. The V segment lost 6 bases and the J segment 2 bases; nucleotides outside the gene matches: 9. In nucleotides, the CDR3 is TGTGCCAGCAGACCATCAGGGGGCATGGGCAATCAGCCCCAGCATTTT. Protein: CASRPSGGMGNQPQHF.

The V gene is TRBV7-3, the J gene TRBJ2-3; D unclear. Germline assignment: CDR1 SGHTA and CDR2 FQGTGA. The CDR3 is made up of 13 amino acids. Trimming left V 5 bases short and J 0 bases short, with 6 bases between. In DNA form, the CDR3 reads TGTGCCAGCAGCCCCGGTAGCACAGATACGCAGTATTTT. This sequence encodes CASSPGSTDTQYF.

This clone has just a few counts. The chain links TRBV7-2 to TRBJ2-3, with 11 bases identical to TRBD1. Trimming at V came to 5 bases and at J to 8 bases, leaving 12 bases not matched to a gene. Per the germline V gene, CDR1 is SGHTA and CDR2 is FQGNSA. CDR3 length: 16 amino acids. For the CDR3, the DNA is TGTGCCAGCAGCACCCCCGGGACAGGGGGGGCCGGTACGCAGTATTTT. It specifies CASSTPGTGGAGTQYF. The variable domain in full, with the rest retrieved from reference TRBV7-2 and TRBJ2-3, is GAGVSQSPSNKVTEKGKDVELRCDPISGHTALYWYRQSLGQGLEFLIYFQGNSAPDKSGLPSDRFSAERTGGSVSTLTIQRTQQEDSAVYLCASSTPGTGGAGTQYFGPGTRLTVL.

The chain is built from TRBV19 and TRBJ2-1; D uncertain. CDR1 and CDR2 from the germline V gene are LNHDA and SQIVND (reference sequence). There are 13 residues in the CDR3. The CDR3 DNA follows: TGTGCTTCTAGTTTAAGCTCCTACAATGAGCAGTTCTTC. Translation gives CASSLSSYNEQFF.